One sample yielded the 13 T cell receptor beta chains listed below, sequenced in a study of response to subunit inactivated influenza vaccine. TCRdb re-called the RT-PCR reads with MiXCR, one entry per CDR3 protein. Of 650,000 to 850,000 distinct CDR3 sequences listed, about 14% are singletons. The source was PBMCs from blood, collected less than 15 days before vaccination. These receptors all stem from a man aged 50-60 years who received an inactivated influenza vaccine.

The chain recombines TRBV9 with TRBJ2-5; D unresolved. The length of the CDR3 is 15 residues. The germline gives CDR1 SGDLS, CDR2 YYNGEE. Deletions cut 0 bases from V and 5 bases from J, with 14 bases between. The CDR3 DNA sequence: TGTGCCAGCAGCGTAGGAGGAGCGACGCGCGAGACCCAGTACTTC. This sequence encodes CASSVGGATRETQYF.

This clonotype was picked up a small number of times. CDR3 sequence (DNA): TGTGCCAGCAGCTTTGGGACACAGACCTACGAGCAGTACTTC. Translated: CASSFGTQTYEQYF. The chain has TRBV7-2 and TRBJ2-7, with a possible D match to TRBD1 (6 bases). The germline V and J ends were trimmed by 3 bases and 2 bases, with 11 bases remaining between them. CDR1 SGHTA and CDR2 FQGNSA come from the germline V gene. This CDR3 has 14 amino acids.

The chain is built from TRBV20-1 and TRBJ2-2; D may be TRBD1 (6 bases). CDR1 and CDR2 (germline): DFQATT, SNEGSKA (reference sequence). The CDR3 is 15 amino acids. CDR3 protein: CSAYADTGNDGELFF. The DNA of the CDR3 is TGCAGCGCCTACGCTGACACAGGGAATGACGGGGAGCTGTTTTTT.

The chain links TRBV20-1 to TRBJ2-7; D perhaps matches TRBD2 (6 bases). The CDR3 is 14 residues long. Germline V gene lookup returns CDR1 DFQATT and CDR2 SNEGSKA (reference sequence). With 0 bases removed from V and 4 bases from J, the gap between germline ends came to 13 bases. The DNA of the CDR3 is TGCAGTGCTAGAGATCGCGGGGCAGAATACGAGCAGTACTTC. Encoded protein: CSARDRGAEYEQYF.

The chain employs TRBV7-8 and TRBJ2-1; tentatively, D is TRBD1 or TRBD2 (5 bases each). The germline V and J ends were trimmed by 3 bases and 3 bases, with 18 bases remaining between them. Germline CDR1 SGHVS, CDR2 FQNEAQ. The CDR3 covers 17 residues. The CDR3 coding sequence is TGTGCCAGCAGCTTGACCCACGGGACCAAAGACTACAATGAGCAGTTCTTC. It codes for CASSLTHGTKDYNEQFF.

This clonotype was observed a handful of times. CDR3 coding DNA: TGCGCCAGCAGCACGGACCCTAGCACAGATACGCAGTATTTT. It specifies CASSTDPSTDTQYF. The chain couples TRBV5-1 to TRBJ2-3; D gene uncertain. The CDR3 length is 14 residues. Germline CDR1 reads SGHRS; CDR2 reads YFSETQ. V lost 4 bases and J 0 bases, leaving 9 bases between the germline ends.

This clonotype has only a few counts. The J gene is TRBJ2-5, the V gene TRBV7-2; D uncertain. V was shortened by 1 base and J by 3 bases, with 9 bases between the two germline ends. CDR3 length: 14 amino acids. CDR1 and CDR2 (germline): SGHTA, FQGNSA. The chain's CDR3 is CASSLVLHKETQYF. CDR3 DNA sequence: TGTGCCAGCAGCTTAGTTCTACATAAAGAGACCCAGTACTTC. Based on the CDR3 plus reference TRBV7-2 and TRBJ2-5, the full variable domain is GAGVSQSPSNKVTEKGKDVELRCDPISGHTALYWYRQSLGQGLEFLIYFQGNSAPDKSGLPSDRFSAERTGGSVSTLTIQRTQQEDSAVYLCASSLVLHKETQYFGPGTRLLVL.

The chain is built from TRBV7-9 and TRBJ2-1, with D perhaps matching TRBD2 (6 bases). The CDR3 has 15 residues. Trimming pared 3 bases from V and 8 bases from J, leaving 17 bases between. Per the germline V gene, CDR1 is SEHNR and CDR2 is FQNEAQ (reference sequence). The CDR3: CASSLEGGLWDEQFF. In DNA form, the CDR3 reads TGTGCCAGCAGCTTGGAGGGAGGCCTTTGGGATGAGCAGTTCTTC.

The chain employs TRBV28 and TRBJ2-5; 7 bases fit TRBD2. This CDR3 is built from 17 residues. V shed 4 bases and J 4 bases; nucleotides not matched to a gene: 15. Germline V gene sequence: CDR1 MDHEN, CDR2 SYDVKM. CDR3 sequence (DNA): TGTGCCAGCAGTTCCCCCTCTCGCGGGAGAGTAAGAGAGACCCAGTACTTC. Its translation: CASSSPSRGRVRETQYF.

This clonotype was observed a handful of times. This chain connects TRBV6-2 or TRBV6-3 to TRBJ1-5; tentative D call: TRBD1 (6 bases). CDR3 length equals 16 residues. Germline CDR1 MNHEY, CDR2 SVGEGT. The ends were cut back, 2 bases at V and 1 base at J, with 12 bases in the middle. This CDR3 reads CASSYEWGASNQPQHF. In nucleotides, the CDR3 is TGTGCCAGCAGTTACGAGTGGGGGGCGAGCAATCAGCCCCAGCATTTT.

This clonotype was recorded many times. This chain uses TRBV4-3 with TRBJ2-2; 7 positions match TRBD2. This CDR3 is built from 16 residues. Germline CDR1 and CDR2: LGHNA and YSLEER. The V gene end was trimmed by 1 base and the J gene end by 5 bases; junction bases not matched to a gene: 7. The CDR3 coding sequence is TGCGCCAGCAGCCAAGGCGGAGGGAGGGTGACCGGGGAGCTGTTTTTT. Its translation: CASSQGGGRVTGELFF.

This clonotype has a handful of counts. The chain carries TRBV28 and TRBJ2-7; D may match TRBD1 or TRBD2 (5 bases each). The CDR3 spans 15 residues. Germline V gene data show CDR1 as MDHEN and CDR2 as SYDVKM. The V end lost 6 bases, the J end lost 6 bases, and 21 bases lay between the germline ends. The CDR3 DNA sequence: TGTGCCAGCAGGCCAATGGGGACGGGGAAGGTCGAGCAGTACTTC. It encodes CASRPMGTGKVEQYF.

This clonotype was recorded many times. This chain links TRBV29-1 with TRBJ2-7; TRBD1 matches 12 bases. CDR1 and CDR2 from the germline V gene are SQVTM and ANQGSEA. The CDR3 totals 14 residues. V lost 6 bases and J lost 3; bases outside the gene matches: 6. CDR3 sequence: CSVEGQGAIYEQYF. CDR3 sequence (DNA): TGCAGCGTGGAGGGACAGGGGGCGATCTACGAGCAGTACTTC.